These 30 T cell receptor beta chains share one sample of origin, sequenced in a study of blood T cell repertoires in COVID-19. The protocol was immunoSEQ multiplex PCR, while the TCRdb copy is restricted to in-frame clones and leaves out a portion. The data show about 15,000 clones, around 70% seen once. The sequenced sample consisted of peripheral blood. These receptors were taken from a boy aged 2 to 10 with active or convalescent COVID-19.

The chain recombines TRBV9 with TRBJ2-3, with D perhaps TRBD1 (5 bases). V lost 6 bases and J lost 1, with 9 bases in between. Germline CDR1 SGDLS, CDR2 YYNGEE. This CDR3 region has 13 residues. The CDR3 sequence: CASTPTGTDTQYF. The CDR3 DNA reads TGTGCCAGCACCCCGACAGGCACAGATACGCAGTATTTT.

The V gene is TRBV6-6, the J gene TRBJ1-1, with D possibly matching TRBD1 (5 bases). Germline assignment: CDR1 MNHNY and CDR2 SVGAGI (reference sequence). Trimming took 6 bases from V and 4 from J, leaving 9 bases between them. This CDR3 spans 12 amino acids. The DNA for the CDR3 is TGTGCCAGCAGCCCGGGGGGCACTGAAGCTTTCTTT. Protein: CASSPGGTEAFF.

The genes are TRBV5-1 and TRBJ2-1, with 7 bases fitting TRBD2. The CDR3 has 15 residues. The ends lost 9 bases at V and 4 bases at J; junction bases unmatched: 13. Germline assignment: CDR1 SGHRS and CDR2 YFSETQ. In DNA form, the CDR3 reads TGCGCCACCTCCTCCCAAGCGGGACCTTACAATGAGCAGTTCTTC. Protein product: CATSSQAGPYNEQFF.

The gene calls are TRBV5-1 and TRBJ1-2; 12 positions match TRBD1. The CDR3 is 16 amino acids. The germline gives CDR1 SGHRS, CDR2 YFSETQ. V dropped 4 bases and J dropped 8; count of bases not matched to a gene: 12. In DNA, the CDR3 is TGCGCCAGCAGCACTGCGGGACAGGGGGCGCTTGGCGGCTACACCTTC. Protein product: CASSTAGQGALGGYTF.

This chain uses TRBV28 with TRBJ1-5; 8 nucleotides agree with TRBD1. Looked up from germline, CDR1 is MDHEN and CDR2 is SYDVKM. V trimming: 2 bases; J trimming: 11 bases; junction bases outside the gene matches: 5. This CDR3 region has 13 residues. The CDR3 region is CASSLRLTGAQHF. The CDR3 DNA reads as TGTGCCAGCAGTTTAAGGTTGACAGGGGCCCAGCATTTT.

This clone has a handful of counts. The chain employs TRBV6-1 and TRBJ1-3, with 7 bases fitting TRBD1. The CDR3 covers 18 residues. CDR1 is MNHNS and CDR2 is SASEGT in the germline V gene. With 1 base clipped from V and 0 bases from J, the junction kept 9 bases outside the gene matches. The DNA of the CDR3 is TGTGCCAGCAGTGAAGATGGGACAGAGGGGATCTCTGGAAACACCATATATTTT. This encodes CASSEDGTEGISGNTIYF.

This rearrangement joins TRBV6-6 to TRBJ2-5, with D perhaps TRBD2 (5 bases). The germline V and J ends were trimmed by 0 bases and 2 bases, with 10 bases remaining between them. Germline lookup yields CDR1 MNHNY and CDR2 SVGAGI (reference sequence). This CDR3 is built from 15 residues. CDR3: CASSYSGRTQETQYF. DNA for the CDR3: TGTGCCAGCAGTTACTCAGGCAGGACTCAAGAGACCCAGTACTTC.

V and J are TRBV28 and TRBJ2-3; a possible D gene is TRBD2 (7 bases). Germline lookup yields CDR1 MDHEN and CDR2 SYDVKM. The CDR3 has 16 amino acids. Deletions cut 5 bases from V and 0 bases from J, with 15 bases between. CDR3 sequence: CASSVTGRGSTDTQYF. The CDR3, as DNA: TGTGCCAGCAGTGTCACAGGGCGGGGGAGCACAGATACGCAGTATTTT.

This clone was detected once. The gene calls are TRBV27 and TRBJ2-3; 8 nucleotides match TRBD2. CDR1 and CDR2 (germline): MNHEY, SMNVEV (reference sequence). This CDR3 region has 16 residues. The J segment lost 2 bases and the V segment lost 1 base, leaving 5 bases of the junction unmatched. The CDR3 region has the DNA TGTGCCAGCAGTTTATTCGGCGGGGGGTTCACAGATACGCAGTATTTT. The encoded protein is CASSLFGGGFTDTQYF.

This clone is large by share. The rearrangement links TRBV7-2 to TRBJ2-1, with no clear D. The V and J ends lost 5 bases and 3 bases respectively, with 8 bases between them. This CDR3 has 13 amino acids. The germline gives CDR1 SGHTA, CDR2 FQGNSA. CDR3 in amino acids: CASSISSYNEQFF. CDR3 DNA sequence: TGTGCCAGCAGCATTTCTAGCTACAATGAGCAGTTCTTC.

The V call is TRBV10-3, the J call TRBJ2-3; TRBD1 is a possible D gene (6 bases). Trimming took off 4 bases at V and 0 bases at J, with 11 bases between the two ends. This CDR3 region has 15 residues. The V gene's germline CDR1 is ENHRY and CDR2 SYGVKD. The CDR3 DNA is TGTGCCATCAGTGCACAGGGCACTAGCACAGATACGCAGTATTTT. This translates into CAISAQGTSTDTQYF.

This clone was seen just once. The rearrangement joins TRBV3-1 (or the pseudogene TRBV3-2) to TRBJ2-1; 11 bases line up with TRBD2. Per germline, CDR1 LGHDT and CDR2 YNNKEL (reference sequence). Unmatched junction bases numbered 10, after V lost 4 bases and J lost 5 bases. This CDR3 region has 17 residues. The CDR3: CASSPRGSGRADNEQFF. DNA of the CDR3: TGTGCCAGCAGCCCCCGGGGTAGCGGGAGGGCTGACAATGAGCAGTTCTTC.

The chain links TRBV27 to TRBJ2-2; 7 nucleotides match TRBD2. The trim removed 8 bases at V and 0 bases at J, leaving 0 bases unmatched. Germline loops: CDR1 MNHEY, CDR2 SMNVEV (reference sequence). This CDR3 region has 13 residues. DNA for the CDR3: TGTGCCAGCCGGGGGGCGAACACCGGGGAGCTGTTTTTT. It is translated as CASRGANTGELFF.

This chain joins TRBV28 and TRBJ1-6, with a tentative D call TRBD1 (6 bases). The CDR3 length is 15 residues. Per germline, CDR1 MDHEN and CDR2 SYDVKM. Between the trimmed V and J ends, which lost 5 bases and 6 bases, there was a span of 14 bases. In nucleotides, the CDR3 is TGTGCCAGCAGTCTACAGGGAATCGGTAATTCACCCCTCCACTTT. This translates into CASSLQGIGNSPLHF.

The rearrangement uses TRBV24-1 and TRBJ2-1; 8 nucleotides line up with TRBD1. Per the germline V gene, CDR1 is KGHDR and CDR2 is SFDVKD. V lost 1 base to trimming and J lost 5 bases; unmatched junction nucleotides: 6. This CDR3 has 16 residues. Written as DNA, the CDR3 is TGTGCCACCAGTGATTTACAGGGGGTAGGGGACAATGAGCAGTTCTTC. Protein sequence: CATSDLQGVGDNEQFF.

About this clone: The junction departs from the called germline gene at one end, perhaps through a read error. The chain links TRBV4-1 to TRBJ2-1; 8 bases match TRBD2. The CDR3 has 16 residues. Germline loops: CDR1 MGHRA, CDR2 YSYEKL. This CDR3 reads CVSSHLSGKVSNEQFF. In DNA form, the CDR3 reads TGCGTCAGCAGCCACCTTAGCGGGAAGGTGAGCAATGAGCAGTTCTTC.

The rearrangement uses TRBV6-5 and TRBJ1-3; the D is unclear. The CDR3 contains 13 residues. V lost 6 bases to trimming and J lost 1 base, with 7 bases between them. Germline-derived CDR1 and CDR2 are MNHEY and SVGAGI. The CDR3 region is CASRQPSGNTIYF. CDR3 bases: TGTGCCAGCAGACAGCCTTCTGGAAACACCATATATTTT.

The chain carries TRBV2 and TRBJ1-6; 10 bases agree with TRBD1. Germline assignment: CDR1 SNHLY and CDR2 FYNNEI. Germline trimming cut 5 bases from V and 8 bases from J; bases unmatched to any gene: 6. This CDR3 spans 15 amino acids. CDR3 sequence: CASSTRGQGYSPLHF. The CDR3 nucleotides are TGTGCCAGCAGTACACGGGGACAGGGGTATTCACCCCTCCACTTT.

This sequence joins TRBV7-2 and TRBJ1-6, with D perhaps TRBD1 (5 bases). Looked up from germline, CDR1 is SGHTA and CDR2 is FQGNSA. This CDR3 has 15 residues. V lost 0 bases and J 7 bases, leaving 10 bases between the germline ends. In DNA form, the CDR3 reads TGTGCCAGCAGCTTAGCGCAGGGAGGGAATTCACCCCTCCACTTT. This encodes CASSLAQGGNSPLHF.

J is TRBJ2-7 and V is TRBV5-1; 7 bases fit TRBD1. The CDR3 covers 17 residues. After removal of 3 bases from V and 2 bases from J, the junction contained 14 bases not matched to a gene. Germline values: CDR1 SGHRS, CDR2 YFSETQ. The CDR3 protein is CASSSQQQGTAAYEQYF. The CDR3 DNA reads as TGCGCCAGCAGCTCGCAACAACAAGGGACAGCTGCCTACGAGCAGTACTTC.

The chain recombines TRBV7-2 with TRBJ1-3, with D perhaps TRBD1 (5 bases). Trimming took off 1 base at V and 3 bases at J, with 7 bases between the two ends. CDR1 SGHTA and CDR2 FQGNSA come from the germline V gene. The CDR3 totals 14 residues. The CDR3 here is CASSLVRGGNTIYF. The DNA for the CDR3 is TGTGCCAGCAGCTTAGTTAGGGGTGGAAACACCATATATTTT. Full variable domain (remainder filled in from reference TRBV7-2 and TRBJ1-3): GAGVSQSPSNKVTEKGKDVELRCDPISGHTALYWYRQSLGQGLEFLIYFQGNSAPDKSGLPSDRFSAERTGGSVSTLTIQRTQQEDSAVYLCASSLVRGGNTIYFGEGSWLTVV.

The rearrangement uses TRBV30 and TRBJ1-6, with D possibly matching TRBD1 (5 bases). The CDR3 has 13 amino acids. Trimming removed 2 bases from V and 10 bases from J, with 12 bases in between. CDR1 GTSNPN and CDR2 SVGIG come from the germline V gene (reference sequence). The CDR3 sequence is CAWSLFRESPLHF. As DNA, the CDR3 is TGTGCCTGGAGTCTTTTCAGGGAATCACCCCTCCACTTT.

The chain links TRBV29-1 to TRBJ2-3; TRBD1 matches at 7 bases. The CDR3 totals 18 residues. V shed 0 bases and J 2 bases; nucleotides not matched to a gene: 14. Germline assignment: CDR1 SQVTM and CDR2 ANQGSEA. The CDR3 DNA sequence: TGCAGCGTTGAAGACGGACAGGATAGCCTCCTACCCACAGATACGCAGTATTTT. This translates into CSVEDGQDSLLPTDTQYF.

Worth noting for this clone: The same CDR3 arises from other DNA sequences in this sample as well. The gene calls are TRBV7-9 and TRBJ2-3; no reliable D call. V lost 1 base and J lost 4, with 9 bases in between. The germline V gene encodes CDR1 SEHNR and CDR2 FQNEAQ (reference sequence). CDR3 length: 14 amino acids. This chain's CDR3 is CASSLGLGPDTQYF. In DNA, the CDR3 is TGTGCCAGCAGCTTAGGGCTAGGCCCAGATACGCAGTATTTT. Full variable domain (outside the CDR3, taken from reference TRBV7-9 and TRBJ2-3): DTGVSQNPRHKITKRGQNVTFRCDPISEHNRLYWYRQTLGQGPEFLTYFQNEAQLEKSRLLSDRFSAERPKGSFSTLEIQRTEQGDSAMYLCASSLGLGPDTQYFGPGTRLTVL.

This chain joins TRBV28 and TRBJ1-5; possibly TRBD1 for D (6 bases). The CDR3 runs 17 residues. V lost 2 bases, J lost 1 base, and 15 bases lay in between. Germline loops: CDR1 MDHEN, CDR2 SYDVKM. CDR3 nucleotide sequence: TGTGCCAGCAGTTTAGTCGACAGGCACAAGAGCAATCAGCCCCAGCATTTT. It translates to CASSLVDRHKSNQPQHF. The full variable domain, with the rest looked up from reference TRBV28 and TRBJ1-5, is DVKVTQSSRYLVKRTGEKVFLECVQDMDHENMFWYRQDPGLGLRLIYFSYDVKMKEKGDIPEGYSVSREKKERFSLILESASTNQTSMYLCASSLVDRHKSNQPQHFGDGTRLSIL.

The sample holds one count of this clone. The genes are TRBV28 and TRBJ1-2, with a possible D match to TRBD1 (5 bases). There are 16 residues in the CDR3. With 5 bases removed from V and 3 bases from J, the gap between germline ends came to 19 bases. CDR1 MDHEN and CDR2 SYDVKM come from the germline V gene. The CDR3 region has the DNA TGTGCCAGCAGTATACCCCTCGGGGGGTCGGACTATGGCTACACCTTC. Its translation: CASSIPLGGSDYGYTF.

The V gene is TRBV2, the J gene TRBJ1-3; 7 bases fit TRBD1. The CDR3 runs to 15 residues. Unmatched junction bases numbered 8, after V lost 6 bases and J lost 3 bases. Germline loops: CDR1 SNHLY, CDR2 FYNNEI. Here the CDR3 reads CASRRTRGYGNTIYF. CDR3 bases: TGTGCCAGCAGACGGACCAGGGGGTATGGAAACACCATATATTTT.

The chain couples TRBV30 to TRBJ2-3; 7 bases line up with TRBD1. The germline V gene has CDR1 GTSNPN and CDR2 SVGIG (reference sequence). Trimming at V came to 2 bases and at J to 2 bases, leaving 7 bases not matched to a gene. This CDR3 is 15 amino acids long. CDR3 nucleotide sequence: TGTGCCTGGAGTATTGTGACAGGGCTCACAGATACGCAGTATTTT. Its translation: CAWSIVTGLTDTQYF.

The CDR3 nucleotides read TGTGCCAGCAGTGTTCTCAAACTAGCGGGAGTCGACAATGAGCAGTTCTTC. Protein sequence: CASSVLKLAGVDNEQFF. The chain joins TRBV6-1 to TRBJ2-1; 11 bases align to TRBD2. Germline CDR1 reads MNHNS; CDR2 reads SASEGT. V lost 4 bases to trimming and J lost 5 bases; unmatched junction nucleotides: 10. This CDR3 has 17 amino acids.

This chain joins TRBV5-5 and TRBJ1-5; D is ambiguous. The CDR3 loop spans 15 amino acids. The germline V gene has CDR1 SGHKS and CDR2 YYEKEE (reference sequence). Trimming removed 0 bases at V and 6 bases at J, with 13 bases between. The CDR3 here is CASSLGLGVGQPQHF. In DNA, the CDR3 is TGTGCCAGCAGCTTGGGCTTGGGAGTAGGTCAGCCCCAGCATTTT.